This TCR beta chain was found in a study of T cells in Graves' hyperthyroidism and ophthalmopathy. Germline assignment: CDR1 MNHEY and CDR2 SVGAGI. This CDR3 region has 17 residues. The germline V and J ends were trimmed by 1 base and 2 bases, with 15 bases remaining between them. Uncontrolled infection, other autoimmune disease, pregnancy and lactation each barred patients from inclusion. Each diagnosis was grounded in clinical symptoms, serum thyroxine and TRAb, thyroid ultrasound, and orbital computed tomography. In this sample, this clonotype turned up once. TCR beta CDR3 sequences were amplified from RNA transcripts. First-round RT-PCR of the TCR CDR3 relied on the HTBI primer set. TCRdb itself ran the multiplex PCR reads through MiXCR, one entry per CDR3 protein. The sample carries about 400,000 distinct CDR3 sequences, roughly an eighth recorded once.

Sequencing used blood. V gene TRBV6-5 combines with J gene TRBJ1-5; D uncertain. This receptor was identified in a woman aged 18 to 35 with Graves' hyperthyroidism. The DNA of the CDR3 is TGTGCCAGCAGTTACTTACCCTTAGCCGGGGGCAATCAGCCCCAGCATTTT. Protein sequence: CASSYLPLAGGNQPQHF.